The clone carrying this T cell receptor beta chain was recorded many times. What it recognizes is unknown. The CDR3 has 13 amino acids. Germline CDR1 reads ENHRY; CDR2 reads SYGVKD. The ends lost 4 bases at V and 3 bases at J; junction bases unmatched: 2. This sample is part of a study of blood T cells in healthy people across ages. For the second PCR, which ran for about 6 to 11 cycles, a sample-barcoded 5' primer and a J-beta primer mix were used. Tags on each cDNA molecule came from a template-switch adaptor with 12 random nucleotides. TCRdb processed the 5' RACE reads anew with MiXCR; each CDR3 protein has one entry. The sample includes under 2 million distinct CDR3 sequences, approximately 32% seen only once; the top ten take 11%. Points from the study as a whole: The study could not conclusively compare naive and antigen-experienced cells, given its unsorted PBMCs.

This clonotype was sampled from a woman in her twenties or thirties in good health. This chain uses TRBV10-3 with TRBJ1-2; TRBD1 aligns across 7 bases. Sequencing was carried out using blood. The CDR3 nucleotides are TGTGCCATCAGTGCAGGGACAGACTATGGCTACACCTTC. The encoded protein is CAISAGTDYGYTF.